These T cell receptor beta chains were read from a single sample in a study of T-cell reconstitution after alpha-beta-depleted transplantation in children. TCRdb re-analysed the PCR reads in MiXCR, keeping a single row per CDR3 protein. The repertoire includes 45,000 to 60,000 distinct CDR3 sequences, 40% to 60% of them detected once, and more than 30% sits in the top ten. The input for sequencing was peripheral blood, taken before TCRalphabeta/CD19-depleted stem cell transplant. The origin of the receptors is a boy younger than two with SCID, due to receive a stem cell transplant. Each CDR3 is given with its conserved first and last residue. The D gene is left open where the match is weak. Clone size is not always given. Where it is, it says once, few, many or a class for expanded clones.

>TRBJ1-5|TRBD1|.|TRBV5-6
TGTGCCAGCAGCCAGAGGACAGGGGTCAATCAGCCCCAGCATTTT
CASSQRTGVNQPQHF
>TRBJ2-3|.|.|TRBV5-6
TGTGCCAGCAGCCGACCGGGACGGCCCACAGATACGCAGTATTTT
CASSRPGRPTDTQYF
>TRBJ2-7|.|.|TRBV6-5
TGTGCCAGCAGTTACTCGGGGACTGGGGACGACGTTTACGAGCAGTACTTC
CASSYSGTGDDVYEQYF
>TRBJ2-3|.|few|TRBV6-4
TGTGCCAGCAGTGAGAGGGCAGGGCACACAGATACGCAGTATTTT
CASSERAGHTDTQYF
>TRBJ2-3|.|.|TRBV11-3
TGTGCCAGCAGCCCCGGGCGGAATACGCAGTATTTT
CASSPGRNTQYF
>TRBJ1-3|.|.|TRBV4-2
TGTGCCAGCAGCCATCCCGGACCGACGACATCTGGAAACACCATATATTTT
CASSHPGPTTSGNTIYF
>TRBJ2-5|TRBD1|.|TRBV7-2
TGTGCCAGCAGCTTAGCGGAGGACAGGTTACAGACCCAGTACTTC
CASSLAEDRLQTQYF
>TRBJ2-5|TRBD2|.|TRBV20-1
TGCAGTGCTTTAAGACTAGCAGGCGAGACCCAGTACTTC
CSALRLAGETQYF
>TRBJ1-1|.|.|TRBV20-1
TGCAGTGCTAGTCAGAACACTGAAGCTTTCTTT
CSASQNTEAFF
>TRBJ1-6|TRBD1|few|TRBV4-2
TGTGCCAGCAGCCAGGACAGGGGCTATAATTCACCCCTCCACTTT
CASSQDRGYNSPLHF
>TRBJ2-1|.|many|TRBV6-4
TGTGCCAGCAGTGACTCCTCGGGCTACAATGAGCAGTTCTTC
CASSDSSGYNEQFF
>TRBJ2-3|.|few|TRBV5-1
TGCGCCAGCAGCTTGGGCCAGAGGTCTCCGCAGTATTTT
CASSLGQRSPQYF
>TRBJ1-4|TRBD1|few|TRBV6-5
TGTGCCAGCAGTAATACGGGACAGGGGGGTGAAAAACTGTTTTTT
CASSNTGQGGEKLFF
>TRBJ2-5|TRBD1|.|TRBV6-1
TGTGCCAGCAGTCGCCCCGACAGGGTCGGGGAGACCCAGTACTTC
CASSRPDRVGETQYF
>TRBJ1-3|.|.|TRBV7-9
TGTGCCAGCAGCTCCCCCAGGGATTCTGGAAACACCATATATTTT
CASSSPRDSGNTIYF
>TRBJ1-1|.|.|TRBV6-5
TGTGCCAGCAGTAACTGGGGAGGCAACACTGAAGCTTTCTTT
CASSNWGGNTEAFF
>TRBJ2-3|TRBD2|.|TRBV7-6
TGTGCCAGCAGAGCTGAGAGCGGGGGGTGGGGAGATACGCAGTATTTT
CASRAESGGWGDTQYF
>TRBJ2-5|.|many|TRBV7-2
TGTGCCAGCAGCTTAAGTTCCACCGCTGGCCAAGAGACCCAGTACTTC
CASSLSSTAGQETQYF
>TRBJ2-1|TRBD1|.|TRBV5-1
TGCGCCAGCAGCGCACCTGACAGGGTAAACTCCTACAATGAGCAGTTCTTC
CASSAPDRVNSYNEQFF
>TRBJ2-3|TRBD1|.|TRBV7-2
TGTGCCAGCAGCTTAGTCCCAACAGGGGCAGATACGCAGTATTTT
CASSLVPTGADTQYF